Listed here are 8 T cell receptor beta chains from one sample, sequenced in a study of T cell responses to AZD1222 COVID-19 vaccine. The method was immunoSEQ multiplex PCR; TCRdb's version includes in-frame clones alone and lacks a portion of them. The sample shows about 180,000 clones, about nine tenths of them seen only once. The specimen was peripheral blood, collected 28 days after the second AZD1222 dose. These receptors were collected from an adult who received the AZD1222 COVID-19 vaccine.

The J gene is TRBJ1-1, the V gene TRBV6-2 or TRBV6-3, with a weak D call TRBD1 (5 bases). Per germline, CDR1 MNHEY and CDR2 SVGEGT. The V gene lost 0 bases and the J gene lost 1 base, with 9 bases spanning the gap. The CDR3 runs to 15 residues. The CDR3 DNA follows: TGTGCCAGCAGTTACTCGGGGGGGACGAACACTGAAGCTTTCTTT. This sequence encodes CASSYSGGTNTEAFF.

V is TRBV7-9 and J is TRBJ2-1; 9 bases map to TRBD2. The germline V gene encodes CDR1 SEHNR and CDR2 FQNEAQ (reference sequence). The CDR3 has 18 residues. The V and J ends lost 0 bases and 8 bases, in that order; junction bases with no gene match: 14. The DNA for the CDR3 is TGTGCCAGCAGCTTAGCTAGGGATAGCGGGAGCACCCCCGATGAGCAGTTCTTC. Amino acid sequence: CASSLARDSGSTPDEQFF.

The chain employs TRBV18 and TRBJ1-6; tentatively, D is TRBD1 (5 bases). CDR1 KGHSH and CDR2 LQKENI come from the germline V gene. The CDR3 sequence is 13 residues long. The germline V and J ends were trimmed by 7 bases and 9 bases, with 13 bases remaining between them. The CDR3 spells CASCREEGSPLHF. The CDR3 DNA sequence: TGTGCCAGCTGCAGGGAAGAGGGTTCACCCCTCCACTTT.

J is TRBJ2-5 and V is TRBV5-6; 10 nucleotides match TRBD1. The V segment lost 4 bases and the J segment 2 bases; nucleotides outside the gene matches: 8. The CDR3 consists of 16 residues. Germline V gene sequence: CDR1 SGHDT, CDR2 YYEEEE. The CDR3 DNA reads as TGTGCCAGCAGCACCCGGGACAGGGGACGTCAAGAGACCCAGTACTTC. This gives the protein CASSTRDRGRQETQYF.

The V gene is TRBV9, the J gene TRBJ2-7; no clear D gene. Per germline, CDR1 SGDLS and CDR2 YYNGEE. The CDR3 is 16 amino acids. V was shortened by 1 base and J by 0 bases, with 14 bases between the two germline ends. The CDR3 spells CASSVNRDTSSYEQYF. For the CDR3, the DNA is TGTGCCAGCAGCGTAAACCGAGACACGAGCTCCTACGAGCAGTACTTC.

The J gene is TRBJ1-6, the V gene TRBV3-1 (or the pseudogene TRBV3-2); the match to TRBD1 covers 9 bases. Per the germline V gene, CDR1 is LGHDT and CDR2 is YNNKEL (reference sequence). The CDR3 runs to 15 residues. The V and J ends lost 4 bases and 8 bases, in that order; junction bases with no gene match: 6. The CDR3 is CASSPPTGGDSPLHF. The DNA for the CDR3 is TGTGCCAGCAGCCCCCCGACAGGGGGAGATTCACCCCTCCACTTT.

V gene TRBV19 combines with J gene TRBJ1-1; 7 bases line up with TRBD1. V lost 3 bases and J lost 4; bases outside the gene matches: 11. CDR1 and CDR2 from the germline V gene are LNHDA and SQIVND (reference sequence). The CDR3 loop spans 16 amino acids. The CDR3 sequence: CASSIEEWRGPTEAFF. CDR3 sequence (DNA): TGTGCCAGTAGTATCGAGGAATGGAGGGGGCCCACTGAAGCTTTCTTT.

The V gene is TRBV3-1 (or the pseudogene TRBV3-2), the J gene TRBJ2-2, with D possibly TRBD2 on 6 matching bases. Germline lookup yields CDR1 LGHDT and CDR2 YNNKEL (reference sequence). The CDR3 is 15 amino acids. V was clipped by 5 bases and J by 2 bases, with 12 bases between them. DNA of the CDR3: TGTGCCAGCAGCTCCACTAGCCTCAACACCGGGGAGCTGTTTTTT. Its translation: CASSSTSLNTGELFF.